This is a list of T cell receptor beta chains from one sample in a study of response to subunit inactivated influenza vaccine. TCRdb re-analysed the RT-PCR reads in MiXCR, keeping a single row per CDR3 protein. The profile covers more than 150,000 distinct CDR3 sequences, with roughly 10% appearing a single time and roughly a third taken by the ten largest. The sequencing here drew on CD8+ T cells sorted from PBMCs, taken 23 months after vaccination. The receptors shown here come from a man aged 50-75 years who received an inactivated influenza vaccine. The CDR3 runs from the conserved cysteine through the conserved F or W. D genes are given only for firm matches. Part of the rows lack a size; the others show once, few, many or a class for expanded clones.

TRBJ1-2	NA	NA	TRBV9	CASTISGTHYGYTF	TGTGCCAGCACCATTTCCGGGACACATTATGGCTACACCTTC
TRBJ2-4	few	NA	TRBV7-9	CASSLSLQADIQYF	TGTGCCAGCAGCCTTAGCCTTCAGGCGGACATTCAGTACTTC
TRBJ2-7	few	NA	TRBV29-1	CSVDGLDSTYEQYF	TGCAGCGTTGATGGACTCGATAGCACCTACGAGCAGTACTTC
TRBJ2-7	NA	TRBD2	TRBV7-8	CASSLLAGSREQYF	TGTGCCAGCAGCTTACTAGCGGGATCGAGGGAGCAGTACTTC
TRBJ2-7	many	NA	TRBV11-2	CASSLSYSDYEQYF	TGTGCCAGCAGCTTATCGTACAGTGACTACGAGCAGTACTTC
TRBJ2-2	few	NA	TRBV2	CASSLSGDTGELFF	TGTGCCAGCAGCCTCAGCGGAGACACCGGGGAGCTGTTTTTT
TRBJ2-3	NA	TRBD2	TRBV11-2	CASSSYKGAGDPSTDTQYF	TGTGCCAGCAGCTCATATAAAGGAGCGGGAGACCCTAGCACAGATACGCAGTATTTT
TRBJ2-7	few	TRBD2	TRBV9	CASSVGGGSSSYEQYF	TGTGCCAGCAGCGTAGGCGGGGGGAGTAGCTCCTACGAGCAGTACTTC
TRBJ2-6	medium-sized	NA	TRBV29-1	CSVWLGGAASGANVLTF	TGCAGCGTTTGGCTTGGCGGCGCGGCCTCTGGGGCCAACGTCCTGACTTTC
TRBJ2-3	NA	NA	TRBV27	CASSLTRGDTDTQYF	TGTGCCAGCAGTTTAACCAGGGGCGACACAGATACGCAGTATTTT